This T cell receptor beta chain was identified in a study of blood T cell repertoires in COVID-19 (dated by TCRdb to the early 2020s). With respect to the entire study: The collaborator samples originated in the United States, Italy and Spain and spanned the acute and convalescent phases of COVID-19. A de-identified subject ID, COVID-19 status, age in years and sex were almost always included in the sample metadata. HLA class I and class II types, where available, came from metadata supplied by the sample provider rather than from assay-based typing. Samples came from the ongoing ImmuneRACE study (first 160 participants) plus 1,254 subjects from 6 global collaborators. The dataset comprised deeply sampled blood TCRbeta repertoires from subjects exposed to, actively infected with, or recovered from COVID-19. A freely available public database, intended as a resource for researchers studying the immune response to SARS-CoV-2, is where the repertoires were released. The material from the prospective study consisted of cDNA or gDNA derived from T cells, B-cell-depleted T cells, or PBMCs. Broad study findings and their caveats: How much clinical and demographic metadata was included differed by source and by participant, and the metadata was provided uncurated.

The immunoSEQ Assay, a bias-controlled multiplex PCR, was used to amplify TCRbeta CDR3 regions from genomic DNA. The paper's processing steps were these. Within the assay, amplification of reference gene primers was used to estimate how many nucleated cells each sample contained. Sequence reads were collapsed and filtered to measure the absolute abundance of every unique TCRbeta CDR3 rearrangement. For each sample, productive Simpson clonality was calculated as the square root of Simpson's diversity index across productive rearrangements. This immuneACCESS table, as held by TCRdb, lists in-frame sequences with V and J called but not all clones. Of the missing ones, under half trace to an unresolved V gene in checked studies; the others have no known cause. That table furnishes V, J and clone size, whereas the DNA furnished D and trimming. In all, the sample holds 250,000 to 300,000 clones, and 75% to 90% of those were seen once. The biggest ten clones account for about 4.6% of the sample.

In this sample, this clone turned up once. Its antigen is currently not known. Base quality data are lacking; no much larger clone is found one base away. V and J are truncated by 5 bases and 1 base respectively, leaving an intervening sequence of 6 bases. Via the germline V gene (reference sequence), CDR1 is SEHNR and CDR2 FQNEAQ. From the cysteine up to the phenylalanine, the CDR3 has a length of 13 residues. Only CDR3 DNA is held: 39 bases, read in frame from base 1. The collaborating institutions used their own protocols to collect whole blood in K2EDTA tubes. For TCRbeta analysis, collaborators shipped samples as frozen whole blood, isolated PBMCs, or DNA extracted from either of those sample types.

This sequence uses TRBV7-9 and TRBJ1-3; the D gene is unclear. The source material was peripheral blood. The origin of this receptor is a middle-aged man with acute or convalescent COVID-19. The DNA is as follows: TGTGCCAGCAGCCACGGGTCTGGAAACACCATATATTTT. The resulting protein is CASSHGSGNTIYF.